This T cell receptor beta chain was captured by sequencing in a study of shared clonotypes between healthy human individuals. The CDR3 is 14 amino acids. Trimming took off 7 bases at V and 7 bases at J, with 19 bases between the two ends. Germline V gene sequence: CDR1 MNHNY, CDR2 SVGAGI (reference sequence). CD8 cells regarded as naive lacked CD45RO, were positively chosen for CCR7, and omitted terminally differentiated effector memory CD45RA+ cells. Notes on the study in general: Sorted-subset samples were not fully sequenced, rarefaction indicated. For naive CD4 cells, around 5% of clonotypes were shared across a few donors. Generation probabilities of non-shared clonotypes were lower (relative to those shared by all four donors).

Clones were read by immunoSEQ multiplex PCR, and TCRdb kept only the in-frame ones, dropping some. The sample contains millions of clones, more than 85% of which appear only once. Notes on this clone: Its specificity is not known.

J is TRBJ1-1 and V is TRBV6-6, with D possibly matching TRBD1 (5 bases). The sequence was obtained from a man younger than 35 in good health. Some clones in this sample may be carry-over from other donors' samples. Sequenced input: naive CD8+ T cells from PBMCs. DNA of the CDR3: TGTGCCAGCACCTACTATCGCCTTGGGGGTGAAGCTTTCTTT. Encoded protein: CASTYYRLGGEAFF.